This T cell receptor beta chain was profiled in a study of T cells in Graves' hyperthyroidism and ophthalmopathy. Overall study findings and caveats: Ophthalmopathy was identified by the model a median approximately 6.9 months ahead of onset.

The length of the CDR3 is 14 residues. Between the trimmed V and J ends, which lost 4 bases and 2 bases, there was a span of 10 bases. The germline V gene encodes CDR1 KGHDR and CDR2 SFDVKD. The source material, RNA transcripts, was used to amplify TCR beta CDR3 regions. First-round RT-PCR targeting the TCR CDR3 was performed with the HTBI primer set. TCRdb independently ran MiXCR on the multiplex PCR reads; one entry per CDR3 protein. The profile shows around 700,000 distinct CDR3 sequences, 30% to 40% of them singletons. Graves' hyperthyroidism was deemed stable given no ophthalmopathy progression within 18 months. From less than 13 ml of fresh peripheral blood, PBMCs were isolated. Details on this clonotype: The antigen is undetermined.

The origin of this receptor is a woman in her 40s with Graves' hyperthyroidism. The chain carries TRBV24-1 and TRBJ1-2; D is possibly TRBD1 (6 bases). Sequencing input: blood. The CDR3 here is CATSDHQGNYGYTF. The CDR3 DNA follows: TGTGCCACCAGTGACCACCAGGGGAACTATGGCTACACCTTC.